A selection of T cell receptor beta chains follows, all from one sample in a study of cytomegalovirus exposure and HLA in healthy donors. The protocol was immunoSEQ multiplex PCR, while the TCRdb copy is restricted to in-frame clones and leaves out a portion. The sample contains 95,000 to 150,000 clones, over 60% of which appear only once. Sequenced: PBMCs. The receptors were gathered from a man between 18 and 29 years old in good health and CMV-seronegative. The CDR3 runs from the conserved cysteine through the conserved F or W. Fields, in order: V gene, J gene, CDR3 protein.

v_gene: TRBV7-9
j_gene: TRBJ1-4
CDR3aa: CASSSSGTGWVTNEKLFF

v_gene: TRBV4-2
j_gene: TRBJ2-5
CDR3aa: CASSQARKETQYF

v_gene: TRBV27
j_gene: TRBJ2-7
CDR3aa: CASSGTGGNYEQYF

v_gene: TRBV7-3
j_gene: TRBJ2-5
CDR3aa: CASSFGSGLETQYF

v_gene: TRBV6-5
j_gene: TRBJ1-1
CDR3aa: CASSYSRGASTEAFF

v_gene: TRBV29-1
j_gene: TRBJ1-1
CDR3aa: CSVVSVAGTEAFF

v_gene: TRBV15
j_gene: TRBJ1-2
CDR3aa: CATGKDSGTAVGYTF

v_gene: TRBV19
j_gene: TRBJ2-1
CDR3aa: CASSSRDREQFF

v_gene: TRBV28
j_gene: TRBJ2-7
CDR3aa: CASRPRQVGHEQYF

v_gene: TRBV2
j_gene: TRBJ2-3
CDR3aa: CASLPNGDTQYF

v_gene: TRBV9
j_gene: TRBJ2-7
CDR3aa: CASSRTGERYEQYF

v_gene: TRBV10-1
j_gene: TRBJ2-3
CDR3aa: CASSESAGVDDTQYF

v_gene: TRBV7-9
j_gene: TRBJ1-1
CDR3aa: CASSPLTWGRVTEAFF

v_gene: TRBV12-2
j_gene: TRBJ2-2
CDR3aa: CASRLAMQGCTGELFF

v_gene: TRBV30
j_gene: NA
CDR3aa: CAWSVPGIHEQYF

v_gene: TRBV7-9
j_gene: TRBJ2-1
CDR3aa: CASSSPGLANNEQFF

v_gene: TRBV28
j_gene: TRBJ1-1
CDR3aa: CTTGWDEAFF

v_gene: TRBV6-5
j_gene: TRBJ2-7
CDR3aa: CASSYSEGLAGSEQYF

v_gene: TRBV6-6
j_gene: TRBJ1-2
CDR3aa: CASSYSRGEGVGGYTF

v_gene: TRBV6-6
j_gene: TRBJ2-1
CDR3aa: CASSPGRVVYNEQFF

v_gene: TRBV7-9
j_gene: TRBJ2-7
CDR3aa: CASSLALGGGSYEQYF

v_gene: TRBV5-6
j_gene: TRBJ1-5
CDR3aa: CASSSYSNQPQHF

v_gene: TRBV28
j_gene: TRBJ2-1
CDR3aa: CASSSPGRTSGIGEQFF

v_gene: TRBV27
j_gene: TRBJ1-1
CDR3aa: CASTRGANTEAFF

v_gene: TRBV5-4
j_gene: TRBJ1-4
CDR3aa: CASSSTGIREKLFF

v_gene: TRBV6-5
j_gene: TRBJ1-1
CDR3aa: CASNFGTGNTEAFF